Below, one TCR beta chain is given with its context. Its target antigen remains unknown. Base qualities were left out, and no much larger clone turns up one base away. This sample was included in a study of blood T cell repertoires in COVID-19 (dated by TCRdb to 2018 to 2021). In the study overall: Collaborator samples came from the United States, Italy and Spain and covered acute and convalescent phases of COVID-19. The prospective study material was composed of cDNA or gDNA derived from T cells, B-cell-depleted T cells, or PBMCs. Deeply sampled blood TCRbeta repertoires from subjects exposed to, actively infected with, or recovered from COVID-19 were included in the dataset. The repertoires were released in a freely available public database intended as a resource for research on the immune response to SARS-CoV-2. Samples came from the ongoing ImmuneRACE study (first 160 participants) plus 1,254 subjects from 6 global collaborators. Sample metadata almost always included a de-identified subject ID, COVID-19 status, age in years and sex. HLA class I and class II types, where available, came from metadata supplied by the sample provider rather than from assay-based typing.

TCRbeta CDR3 regions were amplified from genomic DNA using the immunoSEQ Assay, a bias-controlled multiplex PCR. In the original analysis: Nucleated cell counts per sample were estimated from amplification of reference gene primers within the assay. Sequence reads were collapsed and filtered to measure the absolute abundance of every unique TCRbeta CDR3 rearrangement. For each sample, productive Simpson clonality was calculated as the square root of Simpson's diversity index across productive rearrangements. TCRdb re-hosts the immuneACCESS table, in-frame sequences only. Its copies lack some clones; in the studies checked, an unresolved V gene accounts for under half of them, and the cause for the rest is not known. The V and J calls and clone size were taken over from that table, and D and trimming were inferred from the DNA. In all, the sample holds roughly 160,000 clones, and approximately 85% of those were seen once. The ten most abundant clones make up around 8% of the sample.

One collaborating source in Seattle enrolled patients during active infection and followed them longitudinally through the course of disease. Each collaborating institution followed its own protocols to collect whole blood in K2EDTA tubes. For TCRbeta analysis, collaborators shipped samples as frozen whole blood, isolated PBMCs, or DNA extracted from either of those sample types. The investigation overall reported the following: How much clinical and demographic metadata was included differed by source and by participant, and the metadata was provided uncurated.

Including cysteine and phenylalanine, the CDR3 has 13 amino acids. Only the CDR3 portion is preserved as DNA: 39 bases, with reading frame beginning at the first base. The V and J ends are trimmed by 4 bases and 1 base, leaving 8 bases between them. The germline V gene encodes CDR1 LNHDA and CDR2 SQIVND (reference sequence). The chain joins TRBV19 to TRBJ2-7; a tentative D match to TRBD1 spans 5 bases. The receptor comes from an older woman with COVID-19, enrolled during active disease. Sequenced input: peripheral blood. The DNA sequence is as follows: TGTGCCAGTAGTAAGGGGATATCCTACGAGCAGTACTTC. This gives the protein CASSKGISYEQYF.